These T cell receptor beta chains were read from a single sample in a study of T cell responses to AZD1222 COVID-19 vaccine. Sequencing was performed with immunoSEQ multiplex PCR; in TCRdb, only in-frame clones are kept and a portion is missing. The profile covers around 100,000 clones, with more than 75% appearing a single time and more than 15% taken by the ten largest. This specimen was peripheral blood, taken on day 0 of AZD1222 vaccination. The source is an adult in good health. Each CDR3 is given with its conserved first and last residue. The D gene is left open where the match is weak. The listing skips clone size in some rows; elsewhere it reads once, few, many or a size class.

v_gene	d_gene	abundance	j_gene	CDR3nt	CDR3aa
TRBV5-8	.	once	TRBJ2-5	TGTGCCAGCAGCCAATCTCTCGGGGAGACCCAGTACTTC	CASSQSLGETQYF
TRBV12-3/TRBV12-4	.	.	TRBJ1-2	TGTGCCAGCAGTCCCAACACCAACTATGGCTACACCTTC	CASSPNTNYGYTF
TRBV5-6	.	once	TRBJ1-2	TGTGCCAGCAGCTTGGCAGAGTATGGCTACACCTTC	CASSLAEYGYTF
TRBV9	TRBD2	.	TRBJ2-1	TGTGCCAGCAGCGTAGTAGGGACTAGCGGGTTGAATGAGCAGTTCTTC	CASSVVGTSGLNEQFF
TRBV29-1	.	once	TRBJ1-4	TGCAGTATAGGGGGATTCGCAACTAATGAAAAACTGTTTTTT	CSIGGFATNEKLFF
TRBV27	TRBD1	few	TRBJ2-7	TGTGCCAGCATAAGTTTCGGGGGGACAGGGGAGTACGAGCAGTACTTC	CASISFGGTGEYEQYF
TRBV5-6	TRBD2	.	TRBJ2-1	TGTGCCAGCAGCTTGGGAGTAGCGGGGGCCCGGTCCTACAATGAGCAGTTCTTC	CASSLGVAGARSYNEQFF
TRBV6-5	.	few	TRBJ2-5	TGTGCCAGCAGAGACTCAGGGGCCACACAAGAGACCCAGTACTTC	CASRDSGATQETQYF
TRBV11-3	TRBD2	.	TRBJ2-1	TGTGCCAGCAGCTTAGATCCGGCTAGCGGGAGAGGCTACCACAATGAGCAGTTCTTC	CASSLDPASGRGYHNEQFF
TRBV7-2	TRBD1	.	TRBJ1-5	TGTGCCAGCAGCTCCGGGACAGGGGGCTTCAACAATCAGCCCCAGCATTTT	CASSSGTGGFNNQPQHF
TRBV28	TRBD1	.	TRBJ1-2	TGTGCCAGCAGTTTTGGGACAGGCCGCAACTATGGCTACACCTTC	CASSFGTGRNYGYTF
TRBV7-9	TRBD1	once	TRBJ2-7	TGTGCCAGCAGCCGGACAGGGGTAAGCTACGAGCAGTACTTC	CASSRTGVSYEQYF
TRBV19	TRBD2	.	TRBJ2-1	TGTGCCATTTCCGACGGGGGAGCGGGAGAAGACAATGAGCAGTTCTTC	CAISDGGAGEDNEQFF